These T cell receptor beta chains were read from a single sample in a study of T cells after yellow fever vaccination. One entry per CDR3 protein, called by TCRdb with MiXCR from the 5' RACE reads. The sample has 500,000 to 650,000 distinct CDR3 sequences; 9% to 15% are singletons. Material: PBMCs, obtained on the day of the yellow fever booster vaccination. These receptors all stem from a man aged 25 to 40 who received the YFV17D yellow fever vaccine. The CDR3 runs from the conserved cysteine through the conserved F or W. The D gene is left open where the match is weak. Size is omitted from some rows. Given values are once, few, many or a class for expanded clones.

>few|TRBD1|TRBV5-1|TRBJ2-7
CASSLGGTGINYEQYF
TGCGCCAGCAGCTTGGGAGGGACAGGAATAAACTACGAGCAGTACTTC
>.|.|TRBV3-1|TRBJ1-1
CASSHGLNTEAFF
TGTGCCAGCAGCCATGGCTTGAACACTGAAGCTTTCTTT
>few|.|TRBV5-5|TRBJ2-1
CASSLDGGPIDNEQFF
TGTGCCAGCAGCTTGGATGGGGGGCCTATCGACAATGAGCAGTTCTTC
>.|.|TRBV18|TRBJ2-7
CASSQGSELRSEQYF
TGTGCCAGCTCACAGGGTTCGGAGTTGAGAAGCGAGCAGTACTTC
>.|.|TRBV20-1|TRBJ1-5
CSARGGVWNQPQHF
TGCAGTGCTAGAGGCGGGGTGTGGAATCAGCCCCAGCATTTT
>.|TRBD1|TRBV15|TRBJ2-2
CATGRQGEGELFF
TGTGCCACGGGGAGACAGGGAGAGGGGGAGCTGTTTTTT
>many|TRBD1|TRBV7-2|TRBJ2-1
CASSASPGTGFKFF
TGTGCCAGCAGCGCTAGCCCCGGGACAGGCTTCAAGTTCTTC
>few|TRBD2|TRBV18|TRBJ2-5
CASSPGLAGGPLETQYF
TGTGCCAGCTCACCGGGGCTAGCGGGAGGCCCGTTGGAGACCCAGTACTTC
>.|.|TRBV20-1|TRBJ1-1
CSARIRGLNTEAFF
TGCAGTGCTAGGATCAGGGGTCTGAACACTGAAGCTTTCTTT
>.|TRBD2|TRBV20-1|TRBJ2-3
CSARAGDSPDTQYF
TGCAGTGCTCGAGCGGGAGATTCTCCAGATACGCAGTATTTT
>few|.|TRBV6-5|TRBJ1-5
CASSSSRDNQPQHF
TGTGCCAGCAGTTCAAGCAGGGACAATCAGCCCCAGCATTTT
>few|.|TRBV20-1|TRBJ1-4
CSARVVGGTNEKLFF
TGCAGTGCTAGAGTAGTGGGCGGCACTAATGAAAAACTGTTTTTT
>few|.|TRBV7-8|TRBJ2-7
CASSLDRLYEQYF
TGTGCCAGCAGCTTAGACCGATTATACGAGCAGTACTTC
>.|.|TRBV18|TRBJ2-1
CASSPRSIPYNEQFF
TGTGCCAGCTCACCACGTAGTATACCCTACAATGAGCAGTTCTTC
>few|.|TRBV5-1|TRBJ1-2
CASSLDQIYGYTF
TGCGCCAGCAGCTTGGATCAAATCTATGGCTACACCTTC
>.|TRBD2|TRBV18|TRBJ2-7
CASSPPKLTGGVYEQYF
TGTGCCAGCTCACCACCGAAATTAACGGGAGGAGTCTACGAGCAGTACTTC
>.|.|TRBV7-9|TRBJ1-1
CASSHSVYTEAFF
TGTGCCAGCAGTCACAGCGTTTACACTGAAGCTTTCTTT
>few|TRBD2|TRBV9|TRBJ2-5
CASHQTGLAGADPLETTQYF
TGTGCCAGCCATCAAACGGGCCTAGCGGGAGCGGACCCGCTCGAGACGACCCAGTACTTC
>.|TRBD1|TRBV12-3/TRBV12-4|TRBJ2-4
CASSSPTGYKNIQYF
TGTGCCAGCAGTTCCCCGACAGGGTACAAAAACATTCAGTACTTC
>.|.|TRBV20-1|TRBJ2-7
CSATRTGLEQYF
TGCAGCGCCACTAGAACGGGGCTCGAGCAGTACTTC
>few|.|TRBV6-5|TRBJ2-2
CASSSRSWNTGELFF
TGTGCCAGCAGTTCCCGGAGCTGGAACACCGGGGAGCTGTTTTTT
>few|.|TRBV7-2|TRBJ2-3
CASSLMAGPPTDTQYF
TGTGCCAGCAGCTTAATGGCGGGACCGCCCACAGATACGCAGTATTTT
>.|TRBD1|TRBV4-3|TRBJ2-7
CASSQLQGREQYF
TGCGCCAGCAGCCAGCTACAGGGGCGGGAGCAGTACTTC
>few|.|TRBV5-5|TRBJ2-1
CASSTGDGAYNEQFF
TGTGCCAGCAGCACTGGGGACGGGGCCTACAATGAGCAGTTCTTC
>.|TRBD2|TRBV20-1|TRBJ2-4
CSARGGREAGIQYF
TGCAGTGCTAGAGGGGGGCGGGAGGCGGGCATTCAGTACTTC
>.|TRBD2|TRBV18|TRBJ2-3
CASSPSGIYTDTQYF
TGTGCCAGCTCACCAAGCGGGATTTACACAGATACGCAGTATTTT
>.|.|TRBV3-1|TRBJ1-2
CASSRSGSRPYGYTF
TGTGCCAGCAGCCGGTCGGGGTCCCGGCCCTATGGCTACACCTTC
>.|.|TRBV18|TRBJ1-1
CASSPQKFGGTEAFF
TGTGCCAGCTCACCACAAAAATTCGGGGGCACTGAAGCTTTCTTT
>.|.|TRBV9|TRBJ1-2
CASSGTARAYGYTF
TGTGCCAGCAGCGGGACGGCCAGGGCCTATGGCTACACCTTC
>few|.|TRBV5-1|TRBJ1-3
CASSLSRHSDPGNTIYF
TGCGCCAGCAGCTTGTCAAGGCACTCGGACCCTGGAAACACCATATATTTT
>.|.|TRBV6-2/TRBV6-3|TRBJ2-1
CASSQGYEQFF
TGTGCCAGCAGCCAAGGATATGAGCAGTTCTTC
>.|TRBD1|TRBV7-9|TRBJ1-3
CASSSDRDSGNTIYF
TGTGCCAGCAGCTCCGACAGGGATTCTGGAAACACCATATATTTT
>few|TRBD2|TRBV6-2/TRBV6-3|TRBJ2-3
CASSFGTRDPDTQYF
TGTGCCAGCAGTTTCGGGACTAGGGATCCGGATACGCAGTATTTT
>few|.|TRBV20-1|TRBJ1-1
CTGPRNTEAFF
TGCACGGGGCCGAGGAACACTGAAGCTTTCTTT
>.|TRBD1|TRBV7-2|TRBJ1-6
CASSLDGQAVNSPLHF
TGTGCCAGCAGCTTGGACGGACAGGCCGTAAATTCACCCCTCCACTTT
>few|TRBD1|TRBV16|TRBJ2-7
CASSQSGQSRYYEQYF
TGTGCCAGCAGCCAATCGGGACAGTCACGGTACTACGAGCAGTACTTC
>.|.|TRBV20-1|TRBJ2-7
CSGQGLGAYEQYF
TGCAGTGGTCAGGGACTTGGGGCCTACGAGCAGTACTTC
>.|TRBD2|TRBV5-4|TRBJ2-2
CASSDSGRGNTGELFF
TGTGCCAGCAGCGATAGCGGGAGGGGGAACACCGGGGAGCTGTTTTTT
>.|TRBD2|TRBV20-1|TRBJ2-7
CSARLTSGNEQYF
TGCAGTGCTAGGCTGACTAGCGGGAACGAGCAGTACTTC
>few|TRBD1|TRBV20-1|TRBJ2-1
CSARQGSGDEQFF
TGCAGTGCTCGACAGGGATCCGGAGATGAGCAGTTCTTC
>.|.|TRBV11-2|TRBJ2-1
CASSLEGWGHNEQFF
TGTGCCAGCAGCTTAGAAGGATGGGGACACAATGAGCAGTTCTTC
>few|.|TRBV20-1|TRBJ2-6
CSAGGRGANVLTF
TGCAGTGCCGGAGGACGTGGGGCCAACGTCCTGACTTTC
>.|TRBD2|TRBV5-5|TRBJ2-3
CASSFIGTKRTDTQYF
TGTGCCAGCAGCTTCATCGGGACTAAACGCACAGATACGCAGTATTTT
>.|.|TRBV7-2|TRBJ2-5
CASRNFGETQYF
TGTGCCAGCAGGAATTTCGGAGAGACCCAGTACTTC
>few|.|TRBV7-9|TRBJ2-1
CASSLLGHEQFF
TGTGCCAGCAGCTTGCTTGGGCATGAGCAGTTCTTC
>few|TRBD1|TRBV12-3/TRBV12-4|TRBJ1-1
CASSPLPGQGTNLMNTEAFF
TGTGCCAGCAGCCCCCTTCCGGGACAGGGGACAAACTTAATGAACACTGAAGCTTTCTTT
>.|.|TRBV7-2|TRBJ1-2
CASSLTRNYGYTF
TGTGCCAGCAGCCTTACACGGAACTATGGCTACACCTTC
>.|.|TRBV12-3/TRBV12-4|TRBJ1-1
CASMWASGGSMNTEAFF
TGTGCCAGCATGTGGGCCTCCGGAGGCTCCATGAACACTGAAGCTTTCTTT
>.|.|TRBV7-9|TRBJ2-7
CASTSRTYEQYF
TGTGCCAGCACCTCGAGAACCTACGAGCAGTACTTC
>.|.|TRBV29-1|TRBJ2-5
CSVDYRLALGETQYF
TGCAGCGTTGACTATCGGCTAGCCTTGGGTGAGACCCAGTACTTC
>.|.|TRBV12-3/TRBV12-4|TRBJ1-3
CASSDSASGNTIYF
TGTGCCAGCAGCGACTCTGCCTCTGGAAACACCATATATTTT
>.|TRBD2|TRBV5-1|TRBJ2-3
CASSLEPSGRTDTQYF
TGCGCCAGCAGCTTGGAGCCTAGCGGGCGCACAGATACGCAGTATTTT
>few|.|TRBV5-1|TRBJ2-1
CASSLDTRVGQFF
TGCGCCAGCAGCTTGGATACCCGTGTGGGGCAGTTCTTC
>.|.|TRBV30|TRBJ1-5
CAWSSHGQPQHF
TGTGCCTGGTCCTCCCATGGGCAGCCCCAGCATTTT
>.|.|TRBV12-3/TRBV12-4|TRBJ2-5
CASSRNTGETQYF
TGTGCCAGCAGCAGAAACACGGGAGAGACCCAGTACTTC
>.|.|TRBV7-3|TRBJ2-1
CASSLTPGPNEQFF
TGTGCCAGCAGCTTAACCCCGGGACCAAATGAGCAGTTCTTC
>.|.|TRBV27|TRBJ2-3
CASTPRSIGGADTQYF
TGTGCCAGCACCCCACGGTCGATAGGGGGGGCAGATACGCAGTATTTT
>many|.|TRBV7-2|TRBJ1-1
CASSGWYGREAFF
TGTGCCAGCAGCGGGTGGTACGGCCGTGAAGCTTTCTTT
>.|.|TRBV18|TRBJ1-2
CASSPPPPQGMFYGYTF
TGTGCCAGCTCACCACCCCCCCCCCAGGGGATGTTTTATGGCTACACCTTC